These 23 T cell receptor beta chains were all obtained from the same sample, sequenced in a study of spatial heterogeneity in lung cancer. Using its own MiXCR run on the 5' RACE reads, TCRdb lists one record per CDR3 protein. The sample yields around 9,800 distinct CDR3 sequences, around 6% seen once. Regarding time point: sample taken at primary tumor resection. This sample comprised PBMCs, obtained at surgery. These receptor sequences come from a male donor with early-stage non-small cell lung cancer.

This clonotype has at least ten counts. The V and J genes are TRBV5-1 and TRBJ1-1, with D hard to call. Trimming shortened V by 0 bases and J by 2 bases, and 14 bases separated the two germline ends. Germline V gene sequence: CDR1 SGHRS, CDR2 YFSETQ. The CDR3 runs 16 residues. The CDR3: CASSLGSANRNTEAFF. CDR3 nucleotides: TGCGCCAGCAGCTTGGGTTCGGCAAACAGAAACACTGAAGCTTTCTTT.

The V and J genes are TRBV4-1 and TRBJ2-2; maybe TRBD1 (5 bases). In germline, CDR1 is MGHRA, CDR2 YSYEKL. Trimming took off 5 bases at V and 6 bases at J, with 10 bases between the two ends. The CDR3 covers 13 residues. CDR3 region: CASSDSFSGELFF. The CDR3, as DNA: TGCGCCAGCAGCGACAGTTTTTCCGGGGAGCTGTTTTTT.

The rearrangement links TRBV27 to TRBJ1-1; 7 bases agree with TRBD1. The CDR3 covers 15 residues. The trim removed 2 bases at V and 2 bases at J, leaving 5 bases unmatched. In germline, CDR1 is MNHEY, CDR2 SMNVEV (reference sequence). The CDR3 region has the DNA TGTGCCAGCAGTTTACTACAGGGGCGTAACACTGAAGCTTTCTTT. Translating it yields CASSLLQGRNTEAFF.

Judged by abundance, this clonotype is medium-sized. J is TRBJ2-5 and V is TRBV29-1; 10 positions match TRBD2. The CDR3 runs 15 residues. Per the germline V gene, CDR1 is SQVTM and CDR2 is ANQGSEA. Trimming at V came to 7 bases and at J to 2 bases, leaving 10 bases not matched to a gene. The CDR3 loop reads CSASLTSGLQETQYF. The CDR3 DNA follows: TGCAGCGCTTCGCTGACTAGCGGGCTTCAAGAGACCCAGTACTTC.

This chain links TRBV6-1 with TRBJ2-3; D uncertain. Germline V gene data show CDR1 as MNHNS and CDR2 as SASEGT. The CDR3 loop spans 11 amino acids. V lost 1 base to trimming and J lost 8 bases, with 4 bases between them. The CDR3, as DNA: TGTGCCAGCAGTGAAGGTGGTACGCAGTATTTT. Its protein product is CASSEGGTQYF.

This clonotype is medium-sized within its sample. This chain connects TRBV12-3 or TRBV12-4 to TRBJ2-3; D might be TRBD2 (5 bases). This CDR3 region has 15 residues. V was trimmed by 4 bases and J by 0 bases, leaving 11 bases between them. The CDR3: CASSSGGSSTDTQYF. CDR3 bases: TGTGCCAGCAGTTCTGGAGGATCTAGCACAGATACGCAGTATTTT.

This clonotype was seen a handful of times. The J gene is TRBJ1-5, the V gene TRBV6-6; D may be TRBD1 (5 bases). The CDR3 consists of 13 residues. V lost 10 bases and J lost 3, with 13 bases in between. CDR1 is MNHNY and CDR2 is SVGAGI in the germline V gene (reference sequence). The CDR3 loop is CAILEGFNQPQHF. The DNA of the CDR3 is TGTGCCATCCTAGAGGGGTTCAATCAGCCCCAGCATTTT.

This clonotype counts as medium-sized. The chain has TRBV11-3 and TRBJ2-1; TRBD2 aligns across 8 bases. With V trimmed by 4 bases and J by 4 bases, 3 bases remained unmatched. Germline V gene data show CDR1 as SGHNT and CDR2 as YENEEA. CDR3 length: 14 residues. The CDR3 sequence is CASSSGLAYNEQFF. CDR3 bases: TGTGCCAGCAGCTCCGGACTAGCATACAATGAGCAGTTCTTC.

This clonotype was observed many times. The chain has TRBV5-1 and TRBJ2-2; D is perhaps TRBD1 (6 bases). V was pared by 3 bases and J by 7 bases, with 25 bases between. The CDR3 extends over 18 amino acids. From germline, CDR1 is SGHRS and CDR2 YFSETQ. The CDR3 coding sequence is TGCGCCAGCAGCTCACCCACCTGGGACAAAATTAGGAGCGGGGAGCTGTTTTTT. It yields the protein CASSSPTWDKIRSGELFF.

This clonotype was seen at least ten times. This rearrangement joins TRBV20-1 to TRBJ2-5; no reliable D call. This CDR3 has 10 amino acids. V dropped 5 bases and J dropped 2 bases, with 3 bases sitting between them. Germline-derived CDR1 and CDR2 are DFQATT and SNEGSKA (reference sequence). The CDR3 DNA is TGCAGTGCTGTACAAGAGACCCAGTACTTC. Protein sequence: CSAVQETQYF.

The CDR3 loop is CASSLSRVGEETQYF. CDR3 coding DNA: TGCGCCAGCAGCTTGTCCCGCGTTGGGGAAGAGACCCAGTACTTC. V is TRBV5-1 and J is TRBJ2-5; no firm D call. The ends were cut back, 1 base at V and 3 bases at J, with 13 bases in the middle. CDR1 and CDR2 (germline): SGHRS, YFSETQ. This CDR3 has 15 residues. The full variable domain, completed using reference TRBV5-1 and TRBJ2-5, is KAGVTQTPRYLIKTRGQQVTLSCSPISGHRSVSWYQQTPGQGLQFLFEYFSETQRNKGNFPGRFSGRQFSNSRSEMNVSTLELGDSALYLCASSLSRVGEETQYFGPGTRLLVL.

In its sample, this clonotype was seen many times. The chain joins TRBV18 to TRBJ1-1; maybe TRBD1 (6 bases). The V end lost 4 bases, the J end lost 1 base, and 7 bases lay between the germline ends. The CDR3 has 13 amino acids. Germline lookup yields CDR1 KGHSH and CDR2 LQKENI. The CDR3 sequence: CASSLGQNTEAFF. CDR3 nucleotide sequence: TGTGCCAGCTCACTGGGACAGAACACTGAAGCTTTCTTT.

By sample fraction, this clonotype is medium-sized. The chain carries TRBV4-3 and TRBJ1-2; tentatively, D is TRBD1 (5 bases). CDR3 length equals 15 residues. Trimming pared 0 bases from V and 5 bases from J, leaving 13 bases between. The germline gives CDR1 LGHNA, CDR2 YSLEER. The CDR3 region is CASSQDPDGAYGYTF. The CDR3 nucleotides are TGCGCCAGCAGCCAAGATCCAGACGGGGCTTATGGCTACACCTTC.

This chain joins TRBV20-1 and TRBJ2-7; either TRBD1 or TRBD2 may fit D (5 bases each). V lost 4 bases to trimming and J lost 3 bases, with 19 bases between them. Per the germline V gene, CDR1 is DFQATT and CDR2 is SNEGSKA (reference sequence). This CDR3 has 15 amino acids. The CDR3 DNA follows: TGCAGTGCTACATCTCAGGGAGAGAAACTCTACGAGCAGTACTTC. As protein: CSATSQGEKLYEQYF.

This clonotype has more than one count but fewer than ten. The V and J genes are TRBV4-1 and TRBJ1-1; no reliable D call. The V gene's germline CDR1 is MGHRA and CDR2 YSYEKL. The CDR3 consists of 14 residues. Trimming took 1 base from V and 7 from J, leaving 13 bases between them. The CDR3 is CASSQGNDGREAFF. CDR3 sequence (DNA): TGCGCCAGCAGCCAAGGAAACGACGGCCGTGAAGCTTTCTTT.

This clonotype was counted at least ten times. The rearrangement links TRBV6-6 to TRBJ2-7, with 8 nucleotides matching TRBD1. The J segment lost 0 bases and the V segment lost 2 bases, leaving 3 bases of the junction unmatched. This CDR3 has 15 residues. Per the germline V gene, CDR1 is MNHNY and CDR2 is SVGAGI (reference sequence). The CDR3, as DNA: TGTGCCAGCAGTTACCTGACAGGGGTCTCCTACGAGCAGTACTTC. As protein: CASSYLTGVSYEQYF.

This clonotype was detected only a few times. This rearrangement joins TRBV7-9 to TRBJ1-3; maybe TRBD1 (6 bases). Germline values: CDR1 SEHNR, CDR2 FQNEAQ (reference sequence). Trimming took 5 bases from V and 4 from J, leaving 12 bases between them. This CDR3 has 14 residues. The CDR3 nucleotides are TGTGCCAGCAGCCTCCCGGGACAAGGAAACACCATATATTTT. It encodes CASSLPGQGNTIYF.

This clonotype was seen at least ten times. The V and J genes are TRBV27 and TRBJ2-1; 13 nucleotides match TRBD2. V shed 2 bases and J 5 bases; nucleotides not matched to a gene: 6. The germline CDR1 and CDR2 sequences are MNHEY and SMNVEV (reference sequence). The CDR3 loop spans 17 amino acids. The CDR3 nucleotides read TGTGCCAGCAGTTTACGGACTAGCGGGAGAGGGAACAATGAGCAGTTCTTC. As protein: CASSLRTSGRGNNEQFF.

Relative to its sample, this clonotype is medium-sized. The rearrangement uses TRBV28 and TRBJ2-1; TRBD2 agrees at 12 bases. The junction had 2 bases not matched to a gene; V was cut back by 3 bases and J by 5 bases. Looked up from germline, CDR1 is MDHEN and CDR2 is SYDVKM. The CDR3 has 15 amino acids. The CDR3, as DNA: TGTGCCAGCAGTTTCGGACTAGCGGGAAACAATGAGCAGTTCTTC. It codes for CASSFGLAGNNEQFF.

This clonotype is classed as medium-sized. V and J are TRBV10-3 and TRBJ2-3; no reliable D call. The length of the CDR3 is 12 residues. Looked up from germline, CDR1 is ENHRY and CDR2 is SYGVKD. The V end lost 2 bases, the J end lost 2 bases, and 2 bases lay between the germline ends. CDR3 loop: CAISETTDTQYF. The CDR3, as DNA: TGTGCCATCAGTGAGACCACAGATACGCAGTATTTT.

This clonotype was detected many times. The V gene is TRBV10-3, the J gene TRBJ2-4; D gene unclear. Trimming took 0 bases from V and 1 from J, leaving 13 bases between them. The V gene's germline CDR1 is ENHRY and CDR2 SYGVKD. This CDR3 contains 17 residues. CDR3 loop: CAISESGRTNAKNIQYF. CDR3 sequence (DNA): TGTGCCATCAGTGAGTCGGGTAGAACGAACGCCAAAAACATTCAGTACTTC.

This clonotype is medium-sized. The V gene is TRBV28, the J gene TRBJ2-3; TRBD2 aligns across 12 bases. V dropped 7 bases and J dropped 6; count of bases not matched to a gene: 8. The CDR3 covers 15 residues. Germline V gene sequence: CDR1 MDHEN, CDR2 SYDVKM. The CDR3 DNA sequence: TGTGCCAGCAACCGAGGGACTAGCGGGTCGGATACGCAGTATTTT. This gives the protein CASNRGTSGSDTQYF.

Judged by abundance, this clonotype is medium-sized. The V gene is TRBV12-3 or TRBV12-4, the J gene TRBJ2-3; D possibly corresponds to TRBD2 (6 bases). The V end lost 5 bases, the J end lost 2 bases, and 14 bases lay between the germline ends. This CDR3 contains 15 residues. In DNA, the CDR3 is TGTGCCAGCAGTCCCCGGGAGTCTCACACAGATACGCAGTATTTT. It specifies CASSPRESHTDTQYF.